This paragraph reports one T cell receptor (beta chain). No antigen is known for it. Data came from immunoSEQ multiplex PCR; TCRdb stores just in-frame clones and leaves some out. Found here are about 73,000 clones, around 80% of them singletons; the top ten hold roughly 1.6%. The data originate from a study of T cell repertoires and HLA-DP antigens. About the research overall: Donor ages ranged from 18-to-29 to 60-to-69; a couple of men, one woman.

General study results and limits: Pre-culture clonality, roughly 0.036, was far below sorted CD137+ clonality of around 0.39.

Untouched CD4+ T cells were bead-isolated from PBMC at about 97.7% purity. Input material: CD4+ T cells from PBMCs. This clonotype originated in a man aged 55 to 70 in good health and CMV-seronegative.

The CDR3 here is CASSGTSGMNTGELFF. The DNA for the CDR3 is TGTGCCAGCAGCGGTACTAGCGGGATGAACACCGGGGAGCTGTTTTTT. The V and J genes are TRBV7-2 and TRBJ2-2, with 10 bases aligning to TRBD2. The CDR3 totals 16 residues. Germline V CDR1 and CDR2: SGHTA, FQGNSA. Losses at the gene ends were 5 bases for V and 1 base for J; bases not matched to a gene: 4.